Below, one T cell receptor (delta chain) is given with its context. TCRdb records a much larger clone's protein for this DNA, with a difference at residue 8 that likely arises from a read error; the protein given is the translation of the DNA. TCRdb re-called the RT-PCR reads through CATT. This sample yields more than 800 delta-chain clones, of which about 1.3% are seen a single time; around 77% belongs to the top ten. The data were obtained in a study of gamma-delta T cells after stem cell transplantation. CDR1 and CDR2 from the germline V gene are TSWWSYY and QGS. The CDR3 length is 24 residues. The junction had 28 bases not matched to a gene; V was cut back by 4 bases and J by 0 bases.

This rearrangement joins TRDV1 to TRDJ1, with 11 bases aligning to TRDD3. The sequenced material came from gamma-delta T cells. The source of this sequence is a human donor. It is not recorded whose cells these are; they may come from a transplant donor. The CDR3 spells CALGGDGIPLIWGILGPYTDKLIF. The CDR3 bases are TGTGCTCTTGGGGGAGACGGTATCCCTCTGATCTGGGGGATACTTGGGCCTTACACCGATAAACTCATCTTT.